The 20 T cell receptor beta chains given below trace back to one sample, sequenced in a study of shared clonotypes between healthy human individuals. The assay was immunoSEQ multiplex PCR, and TCRdb's table has in-frame clones only and misses some. This table holds 2 million to 2.5 million clones, over 85% found once. The sample comprised naive CD4+ T cells from PBMCs. Subset indicated: CD45RA+ positively selected. The source of these receptors is a man between 18 and 29 years old in good health. Some clones in this sample may be carry-over from other donors' samples.

This clone occurred a few times. The chain recombines TRBV30 with TRBJ1-5; tentatively, D is TRBD1 (5 bases). This CDR3 is built from 15 residues. Trimming stripped 1 base from V and 2 bases from J, with 12 bases between. CDR1 is GTSNPN, CDR2 SVGIG, per germline (reference sequence). CDR3 amino acids: CAWSEGFRGNQPQHF. CDR3 in DNA: TGTGCCTGGAGTGAGGGGTTTCGGGGCAATCAGCCCCAGCATTTT.

The chain carries TRBV11-1 and TRBJ1-2; D might be TRBD1 (5 bases). V lost 2 bases, J lost 7 bases, and 14 bases lay in between. Germline CDR1 reads SGHAT; CDR2 reads FQDESV (reference sequence). The CDR3 spans 14 residues. The CDR3 protein is CASSLITGLGGYTF. Here the CDR3 DNA reads TGTGCCAGCAGCTTAATCACAGGCCTAGGTGGCTACACCTTC.

The sample holds one count of this clone. CDR3 amino acids: CASSRASAYEYNEQFF. The CDR3 DNA follows: TGTGCCAGCAGCCGGGCTAGCGCCTATGAATACAATGAGCAGTTCTTC. This chain links TRBV4-2 with TRBJ2-1; TRBD2 is a possible D gene (6 bases). CDR3 length: 16 residues. The V end lost 4 bases, the J end lost 4 bases, and 17 bases lay between the germline ends. Per germline, CDR1 LGHNA and CDR2 YNFKEQ.

V gene TRBV30 combines with J gene TRBJ2-2; tentatively, D is TRBD1 (6 bases). Trimming removed 4 bases from V and 6 bases from J, with 33 bases in between. CDR3 length: 20 amino acids. Germline lookup yields CDR1 GTSNPN and CDR2 SVGIG (reference sequence). The CDR3 sequence is CAWTGQGKAPGQAYAGELFF. The CDR3 coding sequence is TGTGCCTGGACTGGGCAGGGAAAAGCTCCGGGACAAGCATACGCCGGGGAGCTGTTTTTT.

V usage is TRBV5-6 and J usage is TRBJ2-7, with a weak D call TRBD2 (6 bases). Germline CDR1 is SGHDT and CDR2 is YYEEEE. V was pared by 6 bases and J by 2 bases, with 18 bases between. The CDR3 has 15 residues. The CDR3 DNA sequence: TGTGCCAGCACCGAGGGCGGCGGGGTCACCTACGAGCAGTACTTC. It yields the protein CASTEGGGVTYEQYF.

This clone appeared once. The gene calls are TRBV7-2 and TRBJ1-4, with 9 bases aligning to TRBD1. The V and J ends lost 4 bases and 7 bases, in that order; junction bases with no gene match: 10. Germline CDR1 SGHTA, CDR2 FQGNSA. The CDR3 consists of 16 residues. The CDR3 sequence is CASSSRGTGTGEKLFF. The CDR3 bases are TGTGCCAGCAGCTCCCGAGGGACAGGGACGGGTGAAAAACTGTTTTTT. Full variable domain (outside the CDR3, taken from reference TRBV7-2 and TRBJ1-4): GAGVSQSPSNKVTEKGKDVELRCDPISGHTALYWYRQSLGQGLEFLIYFQGNSAPDKSGLPSDRFSAERTGGSVSTLTIQRTQQEDSAVYLCASSSRGTGTGEKLFFGSGTQLSVL.

Only a few counts were recorded for this clone. This chain links TRBV7-2 with TRBJ2-7, with 8 bases lining up with TRBD1. Losses at the gene ends were 5 bases for V and 2 bases for J; bases not matched to a gene: 8. The CDR3 covers 15 residues. In germline, CDR1 is SGHTA, CDR2 FQGNSA. CDR3 sequence: CASSARGTGAYEQYF. In DNA, the CDR3 is TGTGCCAGCAGCGCGAGGGGGACAGGAGCCTACGAGCAGTACTTC.

This chain links TRBV28 with TRBJ1-5; 9 nucleotides align to TRBD1. The CDR3 totals 16 residues. After removal of 2 bases from V and 5 bases from J, the junction contained 7 bases not matched to a gene. The germline gives CDR1 MDHEN, CDR2 SYDVKM. This CDR3 is CASSLPRTGVDQPQHF. The DNA of the CDR3 is TGTGCCAGCAGTTTACCCCGGACAGGGGTTGATCAGCCCCAGCATTTT. Filled out from reference TRBV28 and TRBJ1-5, the complete variable domain reads DVKVTQSSRYLVKRTGEKVFLECVQDMDHENMFWYRQDPGLGLRLIYFSYDVKMKEKGDIPEGYSVSREKKERFSLILESASTNQTSMYLCASSLPRTGVDQPQHFGDGTRLSIL.

The CDR3 region is CASSFVMTSGYQETQYF. CDR3 nucleotides: TGTGCCAGCAGTTTCGTAATGACTAGCGGGTACCAAGAGACCCAGTACTTC. The chain uses TRBV27 and TRBJ2-5; TRBD2 matches at 10 bases. The CDR3 runs 17 residues. V was clipped by 3 bases and J by 0 bases; unmatched bases: 7. CDR1 MNHEY and CDR2 SMNVEV come from the germline V gene (reference sequence).

This rearrangement joins TRBV7-8 to TRBJ2-2; 8 bases are a match to TRBD2. The CDR3 totals 16 residues. Germline CDR1 SGHVS, CDR2 FQNEAQ. The junction had 7 bases not matched to a gene; V was cut back by 0 bases and J by 7 bases. The CDR3 is CASSLARTSTGGELFF. The CDR3 coding sequence is TGTGCCAGCAGCTTAGCCCGGACTAGCACGGGCGGGGAGCTGTTTTTT.

The CDR3 DNA reads as TGTGCCAGCAGCCAACCTGTGGGACAGGGGTATGAAAAACTGTTTTTT. This translates into CASSQPVGQGYEKLFF. This chain uses TRBV28 with TRBJ1-4; TRBD1 agrees at 10 bases. Looked up from germline, CDR1 is MDHEN and CDR2 is SYDVKM. The CDR3 consists of 16 residues. J lost 6 bases, V lost 6 bases, and 10 bases had no gene match.

The chain combines TRBV2 with TRBJ2-7; perhaps TRBD1 as D (6 bases). Trimming pared 6 bases from V and 2 bases from J, leaving 17 bases between. CDR3 size: 15 residues. Per the germline V gene, CDR1 is SNHLY and CDR2 is FYNNEI. The CDR3 DNA reads TGTGCCAGCAGGCCTCCGAGGGGGAGTGCCTACGAGCAGTACTTC. Translation: CASRPPRGSAYEQYF.

This sequence joins TRBV5-6 and TRBJ2-3, with D possibly TRBD1 on 5 matching bases. V was trimmed by 4 bases and J by 2 bases, leaving 11 bases between them. Germline loops: CDR1 SGHDT, CDR2 YYEEEE. The CDR3 extends over 14 amino acids. The CDR3 protein is CASSLRQTTDTQYF. For the CDR3, the DNA is TGTGCCAGCAGCCTTAGACAGACCACAGATACGCAGTATTTT.

J is TRBJ2-4 and V is TRBV6-1, with D possibly called TRBD1 or TRBD2 (5 bases each). CDR1 is MNHNS and CDR2 is SASEGT in the germline V gene. This CDR3 comprises 12 residues. V was pared by 10 bases and J by 7 bases, with 14 bases between. The chain's CDR3 is CAIGTLGNIQYF. The DNA of the CDR3 is TGTGCCATTGGGACCCTGGGCAACATTCAGTACTTC.

The J gene is TRBJ1-4, the V gene TRBV6-5; D might be TRBD1 (6 bases). Trimming removed 5 bases at V and 10 bases at J, with 17 bases between. Per germline, CDR1 MNHEY and CDR2 SVGAGI. CDR3 length: 14 residues. CDR3 sequence (DNA): TGTGCCAGCAGTCTCCAGTACAGGGCGGTAAAACTGTTTTTT. Translated: CASSLQYRAVKLFF.

The chain links TRBV2 to TRBJ1-4; D gene unclear. The V end lost 9 bases, the J end lost 8 bases, and 16 bases lay between the germline ends. Per germline, CDR1 SNHLY and CDR2 FYNNEI. The length of the CDR3 is 13 residues. Written as DNA, the CDR3 is TGTGCCAGACGAAGGCGGCAGCTCGAAAAACTGTTTTTT. This codes for CARRRRQLEKLFF.

The table lists this clone with a count of one. This rearrangement joins TRBV9 to TRBJ2-5; weak D call: TRBD2 (6 bases). The ends were cut back, 5 bases at V and 2 bases at J, with 16 bases in the middle. CDR1 SGDLS and CDR2 YYNGEE come from the germline V gene. The CDR3 is made up of 15 amino acids. The DNA for the CDR3 is TGTGCCAGCAGTTCCCGTAGCGGAATACAAGAGACCCAGTACTTC. It specifies CASSSRSGIQETQYF. Drawing the rest from reference TRBV9 and TRBJ2-5, the complete variable domain is DSGVTQTPKHLITATGQRVTLRCSPRSGDLSVYWYQQSLDQGLQFLIQYYNGEERAKGNILERFSAQQFPDLHSELNLSSLELGDSALYFCASSSRSGIQETQYFGPGTRLLVL.

This rearrangement joins TRBV19 to TRBJ1-2, with D perhaps matching TRBD1 (5 bases). CDR1 and CDR2 (germline): LNHDA, SQIVND (reference sequence). The CDR3 contains 14 residues. Trimming pared 8 bases from V and 2 bases from J, leaving 15 bases between. CDR3 nucleotide sequence: TGTGCCAGTTACCAGGGTGTGGGCAACTATGGCTACACCTTC. The encoded protein is CASYQGVGNYGYTF. Full variable domain (missing parts from reference TRBV19 and TRBJ1-2): DGGITQSPKYLFRKEGQNVTLSCEQNLNHDAMYWYRQDPGQGLRLIYYSQIVNDFQKGDIAEGYSVSREKKESFPLTVTSAQKNPTAFYLCASYQGVGNYGYTFGSGTRLTVV.

The rearrangement uses TRBV6-1 and TRBJ1-4, with D perhaps matching TRBD1 (6 bases). Trimming stripped 8 bases from V and 3 bases from J, with 16 bases between. Per the germline V gene, CDR1 is MNHNS and CDR2 is SASEGT. This CDR3 is built from 15 residues. The CDR3 DNA is TGTGCCAGCCGGGGACATCGGCTAGCTAATGAAAAACTGTTTTTT. It encodes CASRGHRLANEKLFF.

The chain links TRBV15 to TRBJ1-2, with D perhaps matching TRBD1 (6 bases). The germline V gene has CDR1 LNHNV and CDR2 YYDKDF (reference sequence). Deletions cut 3 bases from V and 8 bases from J, with 13 bases between. CDR3 size: 13 residues. The CDR3 sequence is CATSRDRRNGYTF. As DNA, the CDR3 is TGTGCCACCAGCAGGGACAGACGAAACGGCTACACCTTC.